The clone carrying this T cell receptor beta chain was observed a handful of times. The antigen is undetermined. These data are taken from a study of blood T cells in healthy people across ages. General study points: A greater number of naive CD4+ cells and higher diversity distinguished long-lived donors from aged donors. As naive T cell percentage varied, TCR beta diversity correlated strongly with it.

Alongside a J-beta primer mix, a sample-barcoded 5' primer served in a second PCR lasting about 7 to 11 cycles. Via MiXCR, TCRdb re-called the 5' RACE reads, giving one row per CDR3 protein. The sample has over 950,000 distinct CDR3 sequences, under 40% seen once. With 4 bases removed from V and 1 base from J, the gap between germline ends came to 10 bases. There are 13 residues in the CDR3. Germline-derived CDR1 and CDR2 are SQVTM and ANQGSEA. Each donor had approximately 10 milliliters of peripheral blood drawn. The sequence was collected from a man in his late teens or twenties in good health. The V gene is TRBV29-1, the J gene TRBJ1-2; D not certain. Input material: blood. The CDR3 protein is CSVGIGLNYGYTF. CDR3 DNA: TGCAGCGTTGGGATCGGACTTAACTATGGCTACACCTTC.